This entry is about one TCR beta chain. Its antigen is not yet known. It has no much larger one-base neighbor in the sample; base qualities were not kept. The data are from a study of cytomegalovirus exposure and HLA in healthy donors (TCRdb year 2017). Broadly, across the study: An earlier analysis of roughly 610 of the donors reported about 300 Gb of sequence data and about 120 million unique TCR beta sequences obtained from about 170 million T cells. Along with the approximately 670-subject first cohort, a separate validation cohort of some 130 different subjects was used. An earlier analysis of fewer than 700 of the donors applied high-throughput TCR beta sequencing to assess whether each TCR beta V gene segment acted as functional or pseudogenic. A later genetic analysis used genome-wide SNP genotypes for about 60% of the 666 donors, treating that subset as a discovery cohort. A later analysis re-analyzed previously published TCR beta repertoires from about 730 donors and added high-resolution HLA genotyping to study TCR occurrence patterns. The study aimed to test whether signatures of past pathogen exposure could be identified by cataloging public T cell receptors. Both class I and class II loci were covered by HLA typing, at four-digit resolution. The number of donors typed differed by locus, with roughly 629-640 for A, B, C, DRB1 and DQB1, roughly 550 for DQA1, 600 to 610 for DPA1, and approximately 470 for DPB1. Rather than drawing on any new phenotypic data, the later analysis identified candidate immune exposures from TCR beta sequences and the way those sequences occurred across donors. The genetic ancestry cluster associated with self-reported Caucasian donors included over 65% of the 398 genotyped donors. An early release that covered more than 550 HLA-typed donors contained approximately 300 gigabases of sequencing data and 65 million to 100 million unique TCR sequences. About 5 DR-DQ haplotypes were handled as single units for association and clustering, since linkage in the cohort was strong. Donor age, sex, ethnicity and CMV serostatus were compiled alongside the repertoire data. The T cell repertoires of about 700 subjects were profiled by immunosequencing and related to cytomegalovirus serostatus. High-throughput TCR immunosequencing, statistical association of individual TCRs with disease status, and machine learning were combined to predict cytomegalovirus infection status. On average, around 200,000 unique TCR beta nucleotide sequences were sequenced per donor among some 420 genotyped donors of the cohort, with roughly 19% of those sequences being non-productive. All discovery cohort repertoires had been generated on a single sequencing platform. The investigation overall reported the following: In a later genetic analysis, fewer N-insertions in productive TCRs were reported among donors in an Asian-associated ancestry cluster than the approximately 670-donor mean. Only TCR beta chains were sequenced in this cohort, and the absence of alpha or paired-chain data limited detectable features. In a later analysis, HLA-associated TCR beta chains showed more clonal expansion and lower generation probabilities than non-associated chains that were equally common. A total of about 150 TCR beta chains were listed by the study as associated with cytomegalovirus. Because HLA typing was missing for some donors at each locus, association tests included only the typed subset. The classifier was reported to diagnose cytomegalovirus status with high specificity and sensitivity in both the original and validation cohorts. A later analysis reported that several top co-occurrence clusters appeared linked to parvovirus B19, influenza, CMV and Epstein-Barr virus. V-gene and J-gene trimming of TCR beta chains was associated with a missense DCLRE1C variant in a later genetic analysis, and the association was replicated in an independent cohort. The authors suggested that the approach could potentially be extended to other disease states and immunological phenotypes. A further reported finding was that TCR beta sequences accurately predicted the HLA-A and HLA-B alleles for most subjects in the first cohort. Presence/absence analyses assumed roughly uniform sequencing depth across donors, an assumption that may not hold. A cluster of highly shared sequence variants was judged likely to represent a technical artifact of the sequencing pipeline. Some IMGT-functional V segments, including TRBV6-2 and TRBV6-3, could not be distinguished by the 87-base-pair reads and were therefore excluded. At a false discovery rate of 0.05, a later analysis linked roughly 17,000 TCR beta sequences to specific HLA alleles. Because counts were too low, roughly 16 rarely observed V segments, including chromosome 9 orphons, were excluded from the earlier analysis of around 590 of the donors. A few of the identified cytomegalovirus-associated TCR beta chains were confirmed in vitro to be specific for cytomegalovirus antigens. Strong co-occurrence of HLA alleles, especially DR and DQ, made assigning TCR associations to individual alleles difficult. In a later analysis, TCR association rates were found to vary across HLA loci, with the most associated TCRs seen for DRB1 alleles and the fewest for HLA-C alleles. Linkage disequilibrium might explain the correlated functional status among segregating V segments, but an unknown experimental factor could not be ruled out. Immune exposure information for the cohort was limited to CMV serostatus. In a later analysis, most CMV-associated TCR beta chains were found to appear HLA-restricted, with HLA associations seemingly driven largely by CMV exposure. While some public TCRs were present in many individuals, most TCR sequences turned up only very rarely across donors. Broadly in line with IMGT annotations, most TCR beta V segments showed up in productive rearrangements about 87% or about 30% of the time in an earlier analysis of several hundred of the donors.

The cohort consisted of approximately 670 healthy bone marrow donors. At the time of sampling, all cohort members were nominally healthy, though unrecorded immune exposures were likely present. The donor was CMV seronegative and belonged to the group of under 400 seronegative cohort members. A peripheral blood sample was provided by each donor, and peripheral blood mononuclear cells were used for TCR beta sequencing. The Qiagen DNeasy Blood Extraction Kit was used to extract genomic DNA from the blood cell samples. The germline V gene encodes CDR1 SGHRS and CDR2 YFSETQ. Inclusive of the bounding cysteine and phenylalanine, the CDR3 is 16 residues long. The entry retains the CDR3 DNA only, 48 bases that are in frame from base 1. Germline trimming amounts to 3 bases on V and 3 bases on J, with 10 as the count of junction bases outside the gene matches. The protocol used for the library was the immunoSEQ multiplex PCR assay. The multiplex PCR relied on a mix of 60 forward primers for TCR Vbeta segments and 13 reverse primers for TCR Jbeta segments. The CDR3 region of rearranged TCR beta genes was amplified from genomic DNA with a multiplex PCR assay. On the Illumina HiSeq System, the amplified TCR beta libraries were sequenced as 87-base-pair reads. In the source study's methods: A later analysis counted tens of millions of unique TCR beta chains across the 690 or so repertoires, and some 12 million of these chains were shared by at least two donors. Raw reads were error-corrected and collapsed into unique sequences by a nearest-neighbor algorithm in which closely related sequences were merged to remove PCR and sequencing errors. Alignment of CDR3 sequences to IMGT reference sequences was used to assign V, D and J gene segments. For a sequence to be retained, a match of at least six nucleotides to both a V gene segment and a J gene segment was required. A rearrangement was called productive if the CDR3 had no stop codons and remained in frame with V and J, and every other rearrangement was called non-productive. CDR3 was defined according to IMGT convention as the region running from the second conserved V-encoded cysteine to the conserved J-encoded phenylalanine. The earlier analysis of roughly 590 of the donors excluded sequences that lacked an unambiguous match to a single V gene segment. An earlier analysis of 587 of the donors classified V segments as functional when productive rearrangements were above 56.7% and as segregating when the standard deviation between donors was above 5%. A statistical classification framework was built for diagnosing cytomegalovirus status from the catalog of TCR beta chain sequences. V and J gene assignment, in a later analysis, came from comparing TCR nucleotide sequences with IMGT/GENE-DB human TR gene sequences. The TCRdist pipeline was used in a later analysis to assign CDR3 sequences and most-parsimonious VDJ recombination scenarios. In a later analysis, each TCR beta chain was defined by its CDR3 amino acid sequence together with its V-gene family, and reads without a unique V-gene family were excluded. To address suspected cross-contamination and a sequencing artifact, a later analysis removed approximately 600 highly shared, low-generation-probability nucleotide sequences. In a later analysis, a clonal expansion index was calculated for each public chain from normalized within-repertoire ranks of inferred template counts. In a later analysis, generation probabilities were computed using a VDJ recombination model fitted to out-of-frame rearrangements, and the results were checked against IGoR. In a later analysis, hypergeometric tests were used to score TCR-TCR, TCR-HLA and TCR-CMV co-occurrence, with a repertoire-size bias correction applied to TCR pairs. False discovery rates were estimated in a later analysis by permuting HLA or CMV assignments 20 times. In a later analysis, co-occurring TCRs were grouped using DBSCAN, and TCRdist sequence similarity was added for clustering within HLA-allele-positive subsets. For co-occurrence clustering, repertoires with fewer than 30,000 or more than 120,000 public chains were excluded, along with four to six repertoires with anomalous nucleotide sharing. Entries here come from immuneACCESS through TCRdb and include only in-frame sequences with V and J called. Some clones fail to appear in such tables; in the studies checked, an unresolved V gene covers under half of the shortfall, and the cause of the remainder is unknown. That table gives V, J and clone size, and the DNA gave D and trimming. The sample table shows about 230,000 clones, and approximately 84% are seen once. The ten largest clonotypes hold about 0.22% of the sample.

The source is a girl under 10 years old in good health and CMV-seronegative. The chain links TRBV5-1 with TRBJ2-7, with 9 bases matching TRBD2. The specimen was PBMCs. The encoded CDR3 is CASSSGSGGSIYEQYF. The sequenced DNA is TGCGCCAGCAGCTCAGGTAGCGGGGGCTCTATCTACGAGCAGTACTTC.